A selection of T cell receptor beta chains follows, all from one sample in a study of blood T cells in healthy people across ages. TCRdb processed the 5' RACE reads anew with MiXCR; each CDR3 protein has one entry. Here the sample spans 1.5 million to 2 million distinct CDR3 sequences, around 48% being singletons. Sample: blood. The receptor source for this set is a woman in her forties in good health. Each CDR3 is given without its conserved first and last residue. Each record gives: V gene, CDR3 protein.

TRBV24-1 | ATSDYRLAIGETDTQY
TRBV7-8 | ASSVGSGPYEQY
TRBV7-2 | ASSLPGFNEQF
TRBV5-1 | ASSPFTNTGELF
TRBV13 | ASSFRVRETQY
TRBV7-2 | ASRRDAGGSYNEQF
TRBV7-2 | ASSRDRVDEQF
TRBV12-3/TRBV12-4 | AAARGTTYNEQF
TRBV20-1 | SARESSKGVGTQY
TRBV28 | ASSLERTSGGGTQY
TRBV20-1 | SAPLTSGGAGNEQF
TRBV5-1 | ASSSGTMGYGYT
TRBV4-3 | ASSQGRGAYKEQF
TRBV4-1 | ASSQALSETQY
TRBV27 | ASSARGPYNEQF
TRBV11-2 | ASSLILGGTNRDPSSYNEQF
TRBV7-2 | ASSRDDRAETQY
TRBV4-3 | ASSQDRTLNEQF
TRBV5-1 | ASSLTGSGPYEQY
TRBV20-1 | SARDPGQGAYGYT
TRBV29-1 | SVGDRGRVEKLF
TRBV4-2 | ASSQEETESSSTDTQY
TRBV15 | ATSRVGGPKGTEAF
TRBV6-1 | ASRADNYNSPLH
TRBV15 | ATSRVGIGGDNKNIQY
TRBV20-1 | SARDPSPGGRDFYEQY
TRBV11-3 | ASSYSHRGSGANVLT
TRBV7-9 | ASRDGQVYNSPLH
TRBV15 | ATSLQVYEQY
TRBV7-2 | ASSLSTGALETQY